This entry lists 28 T cell receptor beta chains sequenced from one sample in a study of T-cell reconstitution after alpha-beta-depleted transplantation in children. Preparation of the TCRbeta library was carried out with unique molecular identifiers. One entry per CDR3 protein results from TCRdb running MiXCR on the PCR reads. The data contain about 200,000 distinct CDR3 sequences, roughly 14% of them singletons. Here the sequenced sample was PBMCs from the stem cell graft donor, taken from the stem cell graft. The receptors shown here come from a human donor who donated a stem cell graft to a child with acute lymphoblastic leukemia.

This clonotype was counted ten times or more. V and J are TRBV11-1 and TRBJ1-5, with D perhaps TRBD1 (5 bases). The CDR3 has 15 amino acids. Trimming took 5 bases from V and 6 from J, leaving 17 bases between them. Germline CDR1 reads SGHAT; CDR2 reads FQDESV (reference sequence). In nucleotides, the CDR3 is TGTGCCAGCAGCCTGGGGCAGGGCGGGACTCAGCCCCAGCATTTT. It translates to CASSLGQGGTQPQHF.

J is TRBJ2-5 and V is TRBV12-2; TRBD1, as called in the table, went unchecked against the DNA. TRBV12-2 is a documented pseudogene. The CDR3 runs 18 residues. CDR3 loop: CASRLVTHSPPREETQYF. Written as DNA, the CDR3 is TGTGCAAGTCGCTTAGTAACCCATTCACCCCCTCGTGAAGAGACCCAGTACTTC.

The chain links TRBV11-3 to TRBJ1-1, with 7 bases matching TRBD1. Germline CDR1 SGHNT, CDR2 YENEEA. CDR3 length: 14 residues. The ends lost 4 bases at V and 4 bases at J; junction bases unmatched: 6. CDR3 protein: CASSSRGLGTEAFF. The CDR3 DNA sequence: TGTGCCAGCAGCTCCAGGGGGTTGGGCACTGAAGCTTTCTTT.

The chain links TRBV7-2 to TRBJ2-3; 7 positions match TRBD2. The J segment lost 0 bases and the V segment lost 4 bases, leaving 4 bases of the junction unmatched. There are 15 residues in the CDR3. The germline CDR1 and CDR2 sequences are SGHTA and FQGNSA. CDR3 coding DNA: TGTGCCAGCAGCTCGGTGGGAGGGAGCACAGATACGCAGTATTTT. This translates into CASSSVGGSTDTQYF.

The chain joins TRBV11-2 to TRBJ2-1; 10 bases are a match to TRBD1. V dropped 4 bases and J dropped 8; count of bases not matched to a gene: 5. CDR1 is SGHAT, CDR2 FQNNGV, per germline. The CDR3 length is 14 residues. CDR3 bases: TGTGCCAGCAGCTCGCGACAGGGGGCCTATGAGCAGTTCTTC. Its translation: CASSSRQGAYEQFF.

At least ten counts were recorded for this clonotype. The chain joins TRBV12-3 or TRBV12-4 to TRBJ2-7; D is unclear. The length of the CDR3 is 14 residues. Trimming took off 2 bases at V and 9 bases at J, with 17 bases between the two ends. CDR3 sequence: CASSLTPQRSWQYF. Here the CDR3 DNA reads TGTGCCAGCAGTTTAACCCCCCAACGGTCGTGGCAGTACTTC.

In regard to this clonotype: Possible read error: a much larger clone is one base away. CDR3 sequence reads: CASSYCSRGEKLFF. The CDR3 bases are TGTGCCAGCAGTTATTGCAGTCGGGGTGAAAAACTGTTTTTT. This chain connects TRBV27 to TRBJ1-4, with D unresolved. Germline-derived CDR1 and CDR2 are MNHEY and SMNVEV (reference sequence). V lost 4 bases and J 7 bases, leaving 13 bases between the germline ends. The CDR3 has 14 residues.

Ten or more counts support this clonotype. V is TRBV10-3 and J is TRBJ2-4, with a weak D call TRBD2 (6 bases). Germline V CDR1 and CDR2: ENHRY, SYGVKD. Trimming shortened V by 0 bases and J by 7 bases, and 10 bases separated the two germline ends. CDR3 length: 14 residues. Written as DNA, the CDR3 is TGTGCCATCAGTGAGTCAGGCGGGGCGAACATTCAGTACTTC. Encoded protein: CAISESGGANIQYF.

The chain links TRBV2 to TRBJ2-1, with no clear D. This CDR3 has 16 residues. From germline, CDR1 is SNHLY and CDR2 FYNNEI. V shed 4 bases and J shed 4 bases, with 17 bases lying between them. The CDR3 loop is CASSGSIGPKYNEQFF. For the CDR3, the DNA is TGTGCCAGCAGTGGTTCGATTGGACCGAAATACAATGAGCAGTTCTTC.

This clonotype was counted ten times or more. The chain joins TRBV29-1 to TRBJ2-1, with D perhaps matching TRBD1 or TRBD2 (5 bases each). The ends were cut back, 7 bases at V and 6 bases at J, with 19 bases in the middle. CDR1 and CDR2 (germline): SQVTM, ANQGSEA. This CDR3 contains 14 residues. This chain's CDR3 is CSALRGSGLNEQFF. CDR3 sequence (DNA): TGCAGCGCATTGAGGGGTTCGGGGCTCAATGAGCAGTTCTTC.

A few counts support this clonotype. V and J are TRBV7-9 and TRBJ2-1, with 11 positions matching TRBD2. Trimming cost V 3 bases and J 6 bases; bases outside gene matches: 7. This CDR3 comprises 16 residues. The germline CDR1 and CDR2 sequences are SEHNR and FQNEAQ (reference sequence). The CDR3 sequence is CASSFLAGGPLNEQFF. The CDR3 DNA sequence: TGTGCCAGCAGCTTCTTAGCGGGAGGGCCCCTCAATGAGCAGTTCTTC.

This clonotype came up many times. This rearrangement joins TRBV10-1 to TRBJ2-1, with TRBD1 as a possible D gene (6 bases). Germline V gene lookup returns CDR1 WNHNN and CDR2 SYGVQD (reference sequence). Trimming removed 3 bases at V and 0 bases at J, with 12 bases between. This CDR3 is 16 amino acids long. CDR3 nucleotides: TGCGCCAGCAGTGATATGGGGGCCTCCTCCTACAATGAGCAGTTCTTC. This codes for CASSDMGASSYNEQFF.

This clonotype was found many times. The gene calls are TRBV7-2 and TRBJ2-3; a possible D gene is TRBD1 (5 bases). Germline V lookup: CDR1 SGHTA, CDR2 FQGNSA. The CDR3 consists of 13 residues. V dropped 0 bases and J dropped 4 bases, with 5 bases sitting between them. CDR3 loop: CASSLARADTQYF. The CDR3 DNA sequence: TGTGCCAGCAGCTTAGCCAGGGCAGATACGCAGTATTTT.

This clonotype came up many times. The J gene is TRBJ2-1, the V gene TRBV6-5, with D possibly being TRBD1 or TRBD2 (5 bases each). Between the trimmed V and J ends, which lost 2 bases and 0 bases, there was a span of 8 bases. This CDR3 is built from 15 residues. Germline-derived CDR1 and CDR2 are MNHEY and SVGAGI. For the CDR3, the DNA is TGTGCCAGCAGTTACGAGGGGAGCTCCTACAATGAGCAGTTCTTC. Protein product: CASSYEGSSYNEQFF.

This clonotype was observed at least ten times. The chain combines TRBV29-1 with TRBJ2-1, with TRBD2 matching over 12 bases. Germline-derived CDR1 and CDR2 are SQVTM and ANQGSEA. After removal of 4 bases from V and 2 bases from J, the junction contained 6 bases not matched to a gene. The CDR3 is made up of 16 amino acids. The CDR3 is CSVALRTSGTYNEQFF. The CDR3 DNA reads TGCAGCGTTGCCTTGCGGACTAGCGGGACCTACAATGAGCAGTTCTTC.

This clonotype was observed at least ten times. V gene TRBV6-5 combines with J gene TRBJ2-3; D may match TRBD1 or TRBD2 (6 bases each). Germline-derived CDR1 and CDR2 are MNHEY and SVGAGI. The CDR3 is made up of 18 amino acids. Deletions cut 1 base from V and 2 bases from J, with 19 bases between. The CDR3 DNA sequence: TGTGCCAGCAGTTACTTTTTCGGGGGCAGTCGGGACACAGATACGCAGTATTTT. Amino acids: CASSYFFGGSRDTDTQYF.

This clonotype appeared many times. The rearrangement uses TRBV7-9 and TRBJ1-3; D gene uncertain. The CDR3 is made up of 16 amino acids. The germline V gene encodes CDR1 SEHNR and CDR2 FQNEAQ (reference sequence). V was clipped by 5 bases and J by 0 bases, with 14 bases between them. The CDR3 sequence is CASSLTGRNSGNTIYF. As DNA, the CDR3 is TGTGCCAGCAGCCTGACCGGACGTAACTCTGGAAACACCATATATTTT.

CDR3 sequence (DNA): TGCAGTGCTAACAGGGGTAGCACAGATACGCAGTATTTT. Protein product: CSANRGSTDTQYF. The V call is TRBV20-1, the J call TRBJ2-3; 7 nucleotides match TRBD1. This CDR3 comprises 13 residues. V gave up 4 bases and J gave up 0 bases; unmatched junction bases: 1. Germline CDR1 and CDR2: DFQATT and SNEGSKA (reference sequence).

This clonotype was found many times. The V gene is TRBV10-2, the J gene TRBJ1-1; 11 bases map to TRBD1. V lost 6 bases and J lost 2; bases outside the gene matches: 2. This CDR3 has 14 amino acids. Per germline, CDR1 WSHSY and CDR2 SAAADI. The CDR3 sequence is CASRGQGANTEAFF. CDR3 in DNA: TGCGCCAGCAGAGGACAGGGGGCTAACACTGAAGCTTTCTTT.

At least ten counts were recorded for this clonotype. V usage is TRBV29-1 and J usage is TRBJ2-7, with unresolved D. CDR3 length: 11 amino acids. Trimming took off 2 bases at V and 3 bases at J, with 5 bases between the two ends. Germline V lookup: CDR1 SQVTM, CDR2 ANQGSEA. The DNA of the CDR3 is TGCAGCGTTGAATCAGACTACGAGCAGTACTTC. This codes for CSVESDYEQYF.

This clonotype has ten or more counts. V is TRBV7-9 and J is TRBJ1-2; maybe TRBD1 (6 bases). Germline values: CDR1 SEHNR, CDR2 FQNEAQ (reference sequence). V shed 0 bases and J shed 1 base, with 15 bases lying between them. This CDR3 has 17 residues. The CDR3 DNA is TGTGCCAGCAGCTTAGCGCGTTCGGACAGACTTAACTATGGCTACACCTTC. It yields the protein CASSLARSDRLNYGYTF.

This clonotype was seen a few times. This chain uses TRBV7-6 with TRBJ2-7, with D hard to call. From germline, CDR1 is SGHVS and CDR2 FNYEAQ. This CDR3 contains 17 residues. V lost 1 base, J lost 0 bases, and 16 bases lay in between. CDR3 DNA sequence: TGTGCCAGCAGCTTAGGGGTAGGACCCGCCGCCTCCTACGAGCAGTACTTC. Encoded protein: CASSLGVGPAASYEQYF.

The table lists this clonotype with many counts. The J gene is TRBJ2-3, the V gene TRBV11-2; unclear D gene. V lost 4 bases to trimming and J lost 7 bases, with 9 bases between them. This CDR3 region has 12 residues. Germline CDR1 is SGHAT and CDR2 is FQNNGV. Written as DNA, the CDR3 is TGTGCCAGCAGCTCCGATCGGAATACGCAGTATTTT. This translates into CASSSDRNTQYF. The whole variable domain, filled in from reference TRBV11-2 and TRBJ2-3, reads EAGVAQSPRYKIIEKRQSVAFWCNPISGHATLYWYQQILGQGPKLLIQFQNNGVVDDSQLPKDRFSAERLKGVDSTLKIQPAKLEDSAVYLCASSSDRNTQYFGPGTRLTVL.

This clonotype was seen at least ten times. CDR3 DNA sequence: TGTGCCAGCAGTTTGGCCAGCGGCACCGGGGAGCTGTTTTTT. Protein sequence: CASSLASGTGELFF. The V call is TRBV12-3 or TRBV12-4, the J call TRBJ2-2; the D gene is possibly TRBD2 (5 bases). The CDR3 is 14 residues long. With 3 bases removed from V and 4 bases from J, the gap between germline ends came to 9 bases.

This clonotype was detected many times. CDR3 sequence: CASSFGDRVNEQYF. DNA for the CDR3: TGTGCCAGCAGTTTTGGGGACAGGGTGAACGAGCAGTACTTC. V gene TRBV27 combines with J gene TRBJ2-7; 9 bases are shared with TRBD1. The junction had 5 bases not matched to a gene; V was cut back by 3 bases and J by 5 bases. Germline-derived CDR1 and CDR2 are MNHEY and SMNVEV (reference sequence). This CDR3 spans 14 amino acids.

This clonotype showed up many times. The V and J genes are TRBV29-1 and TRBJ1-5; the match to TRBD1 covers 9 bases. The junction had 4 bases not matched to a gene; V was cut back by 5 bases and J by 2 bases. The germline gives CDR1 SQVTM, CDR2 ANQGSEA. The CDR3 totals 14 residues. CDR3 amino acids: CSVRWTGGNQPQHF. CDR3 DNA sequence: TGCAGCGTTCGATGGACAGGGGGCAATCAGCCCCAGCATTTT. Combining the CDR3 with reference TRBV29-1 and TRBJ1-5 gives the whole variable domain SAVISQKPSRDICQRGTSLTIQCQVDSQVTMMFWYRQQPGQSLTLIATANQGSEATYESGFVIDKFPISRPNLTFSTLTVSNMSPEDSSIYLCSVRWTGGNQPQHFGDGTRLSIL.

This clonotype was recorded at least ten times. The chain joins TRBV20-1 to TRBJ2-4, with 12 positions matching TRBD2. CDR1 is DFQATT and CDR2 is SNEGSKA in the germline V gene (reference sequence). The CDR3 is made up of 12 amino acids. Unmatched junction bases numbered 2, after V lost 7 bases and J lost 7 bases. CDR3 in amino acids: CSGLAGGNIQYF. CDR3 DNA sequence: TGCAGTGGCCTAGCGGGAGGGAACATTCAGTACTTC.

Ten or more counts support this clonotype. The chain uses TRBV29-1 and TRBJ2-7; 10 positions agree with TRBD2. CDR1 and CDR2 (germline): SQVTM, ANQGSEA. The CDR3 spans 14 residues. The trim removed 4 bases at V and 6 bases at J, leaving 9 bases unmatched. The DNA of the CDR3 is TGCAGCGTTGTGGCGGCTAGCGGGAGTGCCGAGCAGTACTTC. This codes for CSVVAASGSAEQYF.